This T cell receptor beta chain was retrieved from a study of blood T cell repertoires in COVID-19. Study summary: Acute-phase and convalescent COVID-19 samples originated in the United States, Italy and Spain.

From germline, CDR1 is MNHEY and CDR2 SVGAGI. The J segment lost 0 bases and the V segment lost 4 bases, leaving 6 bases of the junction unmatched. CDR3 length: 16 residues. Participants' own reports of clinical history determined their cohort assignment. Cohort 3 donors were reported recovered after two negative PCRs, clearance, or symptom resolution. Method: immunoSEQ multiplex PCR; TCRdb's copy keeps in-frame clones and lacks some. Among over 350,000 clones listed, around nine tenths were seen once. The chain uses TRBV6-5 and TRBJ2-7, with TRBD1 matching 10 bases. The clonotype comes from a woman in her fifties or sixties who had recovered from COVID-19. Sequenced: PBMCs or T cells enriched from blood (not recorded which). The chain's CDR3 is CASSSPGQGISYEQYF. CDR3 DNA: TGTGCCAGCAGTTCTCCGGGACAGGGGATCTCCTACGAGCAGTACTTC.